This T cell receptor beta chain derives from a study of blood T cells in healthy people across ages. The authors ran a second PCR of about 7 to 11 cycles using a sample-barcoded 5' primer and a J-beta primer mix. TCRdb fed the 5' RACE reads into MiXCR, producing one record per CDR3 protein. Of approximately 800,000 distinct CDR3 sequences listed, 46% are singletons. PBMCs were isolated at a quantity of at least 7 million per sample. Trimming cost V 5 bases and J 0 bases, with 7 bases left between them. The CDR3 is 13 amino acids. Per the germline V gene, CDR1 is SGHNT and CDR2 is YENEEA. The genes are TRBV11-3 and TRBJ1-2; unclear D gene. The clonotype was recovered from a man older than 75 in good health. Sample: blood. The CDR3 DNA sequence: TGTGCCAGCAGCCGGGTGGCTAACTATGGCTACACCTTC. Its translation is CASSRVANYGYTF.